The 26 T cell receptor beta chains reported below all come from one sample, sequenced in a study of human T cells and chemical hapten exposure. TCRdb reanalysed the RACE reads using MiXCR and keeps one entry per CDR3 protein. The sample gives tens of thousands of distinct CDR3 sequences, about 9.3% of which show up once; 1.1% to 1.5% is in the top ten. Time point of the sample: patch test 1, 2 weeks after DPC sensitization. Specified treatment: therapeutic diphenylcyclopropenone sensitization with weekly scalp DPC. The source material was whole blood, sampled in connection with sensitization to the hapten diphenylcyclopropenone (DPC). The source of these receptors is a woman in her fifties or sixties with alopecia areata. Some clones in this sample may be carry-over from other donors' samples.

The V and J genes are TRBV28 and TRBJ2-6; no firm D call. The CDR3 runs to 12 residues. CDR1 is MDHEN and CDR2 is SYDVKM in the germline V gene. Trimming left V 6 bases short and J 2 bases short, with 2 bases between. CDR3 sequence: CASRAGANVLTF. DNA of the CDR3: TGTGCCAGCAGAGCTGGGGCCAACGTCCTGACTTTC.

The sample holds many counts of this clonotype. The genes are TRBV18 and TRBJ1-1; D remains ambiguous. This CDR3 contains 15 residues. Trimming shortened V by 1 base and J by 4 bases, and 13 bases separated the two germline ends. The germline CDR1 and CDR2 sequences are KGHSH and LQKENI. The CDR3 sequence is CASSPLDKSSTEAFF. In DNA form, the CDR3 reads TGTGCCAGCTCACCACTCGACAAATCCTCCACTGAAGCTTTCTTT.

This clonotype was counted a few times. The V gene is TRBV5-5, the J gene TRBJ2-7; maybe TRBD2 (5 bases). The germline V gene encodes CDR1 SGHKS and CDR2 YYEKEE (reference sequence). Trimming cost V 4 bases and J 3 bases, with 11 bases left between them. The CDR3 has 13 amino acids. CDR3 region: CASSREALYEQYF. The DNA for the CDR3 is TGTGCCAGCAGCCGGGAAGCGCTCTACGAGCAGTACTTC.

This clonotype was recorded at least ten times. V is TRBV10-2 and J is TRBJ2-1; D possibly corresponds to TRBD2 (6 bases). Deletions cut 3 bases from V and 7 bases from J, with 13 bases between. The V gene's germline CDR1 is WSHSY and CDR2 SAAADI. The CDR3 sequence is 14 residues long. CDR3 sequence reads: CASSDRGRGNEQFF. The CDR3 DNA sequence: TGCGCCAGCAGTGATCGGGGTCGGGGGAATGAGCAGTTCTTC.

This clonotype showed up many times. CDR3 bases: TGTGCCAGCACCCCCAGAGCGGCTAACACCGGGGAGCTGTTTTTT. Protein product: CASTPRAANTGELFF. This chain links TRBV11-2 with TRBJ2-2, with D possibly matching TRBD2 (5 bases). The CDR3 sequence is 15 residues long. In germline, CDR1 is SGHAT, CDR2 FQNNGV. V was clipped by 7 bases and J by 2 bases, with 14 bases between them.

This clonotype came up a few times. CDR3 nucleotides: TGTGCCAGCAGTGTCGAGAAAACCTATGGCTACACCTTC. It specifies CASSVEKTYGYTF. The chain uses TRBV2 and TRBJ1-2; unclear D gene. Germline lookup yields CDR1 SNHLY and CDR2 FYNNEI. The V and J ends lost 4 bases and 4 bases respectively, with 10 bases between them. The CDR3 extends over 13 amino acids.

This clonotype was seen at least ten times. V is TRBV5-1 and J is TRBJ1-1; possible D gene TRBD1, 5 bases. Trimming removed 5 bases at V and 1 base at J, with 9 bases between. The CDR3 has 13 residues. CDR1 and CDR2 from the germline V gene are SGHRS and YFSETQ. CDR3 sequence reads: CASRPGPNTEAFF. The DNA of the CDR3 is TGCGCCAGCAGACCAGGGCCGAACACTGAAGCTTTCTTT.

The chain carries TRBV29-1 and TRBJ2-5; 8 nucleotides agree with TRBD1. Losses at the gene ends were 2 bases for V and 4 bases for J; bases not matched to a gene: 12. This CDR3 has 16 residues. In germline, CDR1 is SQVTM, CDR2 ANQGSEA. The CDR3 nucleotides are TGCAGCGTTGAAAGGGATAACCGGGACAGGCGAGAGACCCAGTACTTC. It encodes CSVERDNRDRRETQYF. The complete variable domain, with remaining parts taken from reference TRBV29-1 and TRBJ2-5, reads SAVISQKPSRDICQRGTSLTIQCQVDSQVTMMFWYRQQPGQSLTLIATANQGSEATYESGFVIDKFPISRPNLTFSTLTVSNMSPEDSSIYLCSVERDNRDRRETQYFGPGTRLLVL.

The J gene is TRBJ2-5, the V gene TRBV29-1; D call uncertain. The V and J ends lost 0 bases and 4 bases respectively, with 15 bases between them. The CDR3 spans 15 residues. The germline V gene has CDR1 SQVTM and CDR2 ANQGSEA. Written as DNA, the CDR3 is TGCAGCGTTGAAGATCAGTGGATTGGGTCAGAGACCCAGTACTTC. Residues: CSVEDQWIGSETQYF.

This clonotype was seen just once. V is TRBV5-4 and J is TRBJ1-2; D might be TRBD1 (5 bases). The CDR3 consists of 15 residues. CDR1 is SGHNT, CDR2 YYREEE, per germline (reference sequence). V was cut by 7 bases and J by 6 bases, with 22 bases left in between. CDR3 loop: CASSPEGRRSDGYTF. The CDR3 DNA reads TGTGCCAGCTCACCAGAGGGACGGCGATCTGATGGCTACACCTTC.

The V gene is TRBV7-2, the J gene TRBJ2-1; D is perhaps TRBD1 or TRBD2 (5 bases each). Germline assignment: CDR1 SGHTA and CDR2 FQGNSA. The CDR3 sequence is 14 residues long. The germline V and J ends were trimmed by 6 bases and 9 bases, with 18 bases remaining between them. In nucleotides, the CDR3 is TGTGCCAGCAGTACCCGCCCGGGGCGCGCTGAGCAGTTCTTC. Its translation is CASSTRPGRAEQFF.

This clonotype came up a few times. V is TRBV5-6 and J is TRBJ2-2, with 7 nucleotides matching TRBD1. The CDR3 extends over 15 amino acids. V gave up 3 bases and J gave up 2 bases; unmatched junction bases: 4. Germline V gene lookup returns CDR1 SGHDT and CDR2 YYEEEE. The CDR3 region has the DNA TGTGCCAGCAGCTCGGGACAGTTTAACACCGGGGAGCTGTTTTTT. Translated, it gives CASSSGQFNTGELFF. The full variable domain, completed using reference TRBV5-6 and TRBJ2-2, is DAGVTQSPTHLIKTRGQQVTLRCSPKSGHDTVSWYQQALGQGPQFIFQYYEEEERQRGNFPDRFSGHQFPNYSSELNVNALLLGDSALYLCASSSGQFNTGELFFGEGSRLTVL.

This clonotype has a count of ten or more. This chain joins TRBV20-1 and TRBJ2-7, with a tentative D call TRBD2 (5 bases). The CDR3 extends over 13 amino acids. The V gene lost 6 bases and the J gene lost 2 bases, with 14 bases spanning the gap. Germline V gene sequence: CDR1 DFQATT, CDR2 SNEGSKA (reference sequence). CDR3 in DNA: TGCAGTGCGTTCCGAGCGGTCCCCTACGAGCAGTACTTC. Translated, it gives CSAFRAVPYEQYF.

The rearrangement links TRBV3-1 to TRBJ2-5; 7 bases match TRBD1. The CDR3 has 13 amino acids. Trimming removed 6 bases from V and 5 bases from J; junction bases left unmatched: 6. Germline V gene data show CDR1 as LGHDT and CDR2 as YNNKEL (reference sequence). The DNA for the CDR3 is TGTGCCAGCAGAAGCACAGGGGTGGAGACCCAGTACTTC. Translation: CASRSTGVETQYF.

This clonotype was counted at least ten times. The chain links TRBV20-1 to TRBJ2-4, with 7 bases that match TRBD1. In germline, CDR1 is DFQATT, CDR2 SNEGSKA (reference sequence). This CDR3 comprises 11 residues. The CDR3 DNA reads TGCAAATTAGACAGGGCAAACATTCAGTACTTC. Translation: CKLDRANIQYF.

This clonotype was picked up a small number of times. This chain links TRBV12-3 or TRBV12-4 with TRBJ2-5; 8 positions match TRBD2. The V gene end was trimmed by 2 bases and the J gene end by 5 bases; junction bases not matched to a gene: 4. The CDR3 is 14 amino acids. The chain's CDR3 is CASSLSGGPETQYF. The CDR3 bases are TGTGCCAGCAGTTTATCGGGAGGGCCGGAGACCCAGTACTTC.

The chain links TRBV5-1 to TRBJ2-7, with 8 bases fitting TRBD2. The CDR3 loop spans 15 amino acids. Germline V gives CDR1 SGHRS, CDR2 YFSETQ. Losses at the gene ends were 0 bases for V and 2 bases for J; bases not matched to a gene: 4. This CDR3 reads CASSLGTSGPYEQYF. CDR3 DNA sequence: TGCGCCAGCAGCTTGGGTACTAGCGGCCCCTACGAGCAGTACTTC.

The chain couples TRBV20-1 to TRBJ2-3; D gene uncertain. This CDR3 is 13 amino acids long. With 1 base removed from V and 7 bases from J, the gap between germline ends came to 12 bases. Germline CDR1 DFQATT, CDR2 SNEGSKA (reference sequence). This chain's CDR3 is CSARGAGRNTQYF. CDR3 sequence (DNA): TGCAGTGCTAGAGGTGCCGGGCGCAATACGCAGTATTTT.

In its sample, this clonotype was seen many times. The chain combines TRBV18 with TRBJ2-5; TRBD1 agrees at 7 bases. The V segment lost 4 bases and the J segment 2 bases; nucleotides outside the gene matches: 4. The CDR3 has 14 amino acids. Germline V gene data show CDR1 as KGHSH and CDR2 as LQKENI. This CDR3 is CASSLGQVQETQYF. The CDR3 coding sequence is TGTGCCAGCTCACTAGGACAGGTGCAAGAGACCCAGTACTTC.

This chain joins TRBV12-3 or TRBV12-4 and TRBJ1-1, with D unclear. The CDR3 has 12 amino acids. V lost 5 bases and J 8 bases, leaving 12 bases between the germline ends. CDR3: CASSGELAEAFF. CDR3 DNA sequence: TGTGCCAGCAGTGGGGAGCTCGCCGAAGCTTTCTTT.

In this sample, this clonotype turned up a few times. V and J are TRBV11-2 and TRBJ2-1; D is undetermined. V was pared by 1 base and J by 2 bases, with 6 bases between. Germline lookup yields CDR1 SGHAT and CDR2 FQNNGV. This CDR3 has 14 residues. The CDR3 spells CASSLVATYNEQFF. CDR3 in DNA: TGTGCCAGCAGCTTAGTCGCGACCTACAATGAGCAGTTCTTC.

In this sample, this clonotype turned up many times. J is TRBJ1-2 and V is TRBV5-4; D not certain. CDR1 and CDR2 from the germline V gene are SGHNT and YYREEE (reference sequence). The CDR3 has 13 amino acids. The V end lost 1 base, the J end lost 4 bases, and 8 bases lay between the germline ends. The CDR3 spells CASSLYSTYGYTF. CDR3 sequence (DNA): TGTGCCAGCAGCTTGTACAGTACCTATGGCTACACCTTC. Drawing the rest from reference TRBV5-4 and TRBJ1-2, the complete variable domain is ETGVTQSPTHLIKTRGQQVTLRCSSQSGHNTVSWYQQALGQGPQFIFQYYREEENGRGNFPPRFSGLQFPNYSSELNVNALELDDSALYLCASSLYSTYGYTFGSGTRLTVV.

This clonotype was observed many times. The chain employs TRBV14 and TRBJ2-1; D call uncertain. V lost 1 base, J lost 1 base, and 8 bases lay in between. Looked up from germline, CDR1 is SGHDN and CDR2 is FVKESK. The CDR3 consists of 15 residues. The CDR3 here is CASSQARSSYNEQFF. The CDR3 nucleotides read TGTGCCAGCAGCCAAGCCCGTTCGTCCTACAATGAGCAGTTCTTC. Looking up the rest from reference TRBV14 and TRBJ2-1 gives the full variable domain: EAGVTQFPSHSVIEKGQTVTLRCDPISGHDNLYWYRRVMGKEIKFLLHFVKESKQDESGMPNNRFLAERTGGTYSTLKVQPAELEDSGVYFCASSQARSSYNEQFFGPGTRLTVL.

This clonotype was counted only a few times. The junction does not match germline at one end; this may be a read error. The rearrangement joins TRBV7-7 to TRBJ2-3; D not certain. This CDR3 is built from 12 residues. Germline V gene lookup returns CDR1 SSHAT and CDR2 FNYEAQ (reference sequence). CDR3 protein: CASSSNRVTQYF. CDR3 in DNA: TGTGCTAGCAGCTCGAACAGAGTCACGCAGTATTTT.

This clonotype was picked up a small number of times. The chain joins TRBV6-2 or TRBV6-3 to TRBJ2-7; 13 nucleotides align to TRBD2. Trimming took 4 bases from V and 0 from J; bases not matched to a gene: 6. Germline-derived CDR1 and CDR2 are MNHEY and SVGEGT. The CDR3 has 17 amino acids. CDR3 in amino acids: CASSSTRTSGSSYEQYF. DNA for the CDR3: TGTGCCAGCAGTTCCACTAGGACTAGCGGGAGCTCCTACGAGCAGTACTTC.

V gene TRBV6-2 or TRBV6-3 combines with J gene TRBJ2-3; D is unresolved. CDR1 MNHEY and CDR2 SVGEGT come from the germline V gene. V lost 4 bases and J lost 0, with 11 bases in between. This CDR3 contains 15 residues. CDR3 DNA: TGTGCCAGCAGTTTGGCGAGGCTAAGCACAGATACGCAGTATTTT. It is translated as CASSLARLSTDTQYF.